This TCR beta chain emerged from a study of T cells of healthy individuals. TCRdb reanalysed the 5' RACE reads using MiXCR and keeps one entry per CDR3 protein. In the table there are around 63,000 distinct CDR3 sequences, about a sixth of which are singletons. V lost 7 bases to trimming and J lost 0 bases, with 6 bases between them. The CDR3 extends over 13 amino acids. Germline V gene data show CDR1 as SNHLY and CDR2 as FYNNEI. The TCR sequence derives from a human donor in good health. The chain uses TRBV2 and TRBJ1-4; the D is unclear. The CDR3 is CASKRTTNEKLFF. Here the CDR3 DNA reads TGTGCCAGCAAGAGGACAACTAATGAAAAACTGTTTTTT.